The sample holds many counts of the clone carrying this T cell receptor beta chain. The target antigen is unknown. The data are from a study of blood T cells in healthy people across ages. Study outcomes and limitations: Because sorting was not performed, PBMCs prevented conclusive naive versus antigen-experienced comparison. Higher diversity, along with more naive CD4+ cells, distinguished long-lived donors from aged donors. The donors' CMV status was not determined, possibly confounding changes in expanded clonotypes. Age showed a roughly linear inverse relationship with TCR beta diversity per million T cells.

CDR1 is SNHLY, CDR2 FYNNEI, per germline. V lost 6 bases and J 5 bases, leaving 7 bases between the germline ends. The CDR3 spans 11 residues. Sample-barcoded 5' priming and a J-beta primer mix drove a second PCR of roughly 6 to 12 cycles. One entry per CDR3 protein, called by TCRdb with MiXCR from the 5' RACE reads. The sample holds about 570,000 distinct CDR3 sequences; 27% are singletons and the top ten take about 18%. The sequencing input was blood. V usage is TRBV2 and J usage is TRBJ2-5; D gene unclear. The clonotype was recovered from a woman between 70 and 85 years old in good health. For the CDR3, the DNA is TGTGCCAGCAGGGGCGAGGAGACCCAGTACTTC. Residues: CASRGEETQYF.